Reported below is one TCR beta chain. The antigen is unknown. These data come from a study of beta chain features in type 1 diabetes. Study outcomes and limitations: Fewer insertions but more deletions were seen at VDJ junctions in type 1 diabetes patients. The naive, central memory and Treg TCRB repertoires showed an apparent similarity that was greater among patients than among healthy donors.

The sequenced template was cDNA made from the entire isolated RNA. Each sample of naive, central memory or regulatory T cells had, on average, about 3.57 million reads. The assay was immunoSEQ multiplex PCR, and TCRdb's table has in-frame clones only and misses some. This sample yields 350,000 to 450,000 clones, of which around 13% are seen a single time; about 0.04% belongs to the top ten. V was shortened by 3 bases and J by 0 bases, with 6 bases between the two germline ends. CDR1 is SNHLY, CDR2 FYNNEI, per germline. The CDR3 consists of 14 residues. V usage is TRBV2 and J usage is TRBJ2-4, with D uncertain. Sequenced material: naive CD4+ T cells from blood. The TCR was taken from a man aged 30 to 45 in good health. The chain's CDR3 is CASSDPLAKNIQYF. The CDR3 bases are TGTGCCAGCAGTGATCCTCTAGCCAAAAACATTCAGTACTTC.